Below are 3 T cell receptor beta chains sequenced from a single sample in a study of T cell changes during pregnancy in multiple sclerosis. Here immunoSEQ multiplex PCR was the method, and the copy in TCRdb shows in-frame clones only, minus some. The sample lists about 79,000 clones, about 90% occurring once. The specimen was CD4+ T cells from peripheral blood mononuclear cells, collected in the second trimester of pregnancy. These receptor sequences come from a female donor with multiple sclerosis, enrolled in a pregnancy study.

Only one count was recorded for this clone. The chain links TRBV4-3 to TRBJ2-3; D might be TRBD1 (7 bases). There are 16 residues in the CDR3. Trimming removed 4 bases at V and 2 bases at J, with 16 bases between. Germline V gene data show CDR1 as LGHNA and CDR2 as YSLEER. For the CDR3, the DNA is TGCGCCAGCAGCCTTTCAGGGGGACTTCTCACAGATACGCAGTATTTT. This gives the protein CASSLSGGLLTDTQYF.

The V call is TRBV5-4, the J call TRBJ2-5; 10 bases agree with TRBD2. This CDR3 contains 16 residues. The V gene end was trimmed by 4 bases and the J gene end by 1 base; junction bases not matched to a gene: 7. Germline V gene data show CDR1 as SGHNT and CDR2 as YYREEE (reference sequence). Here the CDR3 reads CASSILTSGSQETQYF. The CDR3 nucleotides are TGTGCCAGCAGCATCCTGACTAGCGGGTCCCAAGAGACCCAGTACTTC.

V and J are TRBV5-1 and TRBJ2-7; TRBD1 matches 8 bases. Germline CDR1 reads SGHRS; CDR2 reads YFSETQ. The V and J ends lost 4 bases and 3 bases, in that order; junction bases with no gene match: 6. The CDR3 runs 14 residues. Here the CDR3 DNA reads TGCGCCAGCAGCATCGGACAGGGTGGCTACGAGCAGTACTTC. Its translation: CASSIGQGGYEQYF.